The sequence of this T cell receptor (beta chain) was determined in a study of cytomegalovirus exposure and HLA in healthy donors (dated by TCRdb to the late 2010s). Regarding the study in general: An earlier analysis of 587 of the donors reported 250 to 300 Gb of sequence data and about 120 million unique TCR beta sequences obtained from some 200 million T cells. To decide whether each TCR beta V gene segment behaved as functional or pseudogenic, an earlier analysis of approximately 590 of the donors relied on high-throughput TCR beta sequencing. The study aimed to test whether signatures of past pathogen exposure could be identified by cataloging public T cell receptors. Using immunosequencing, the study profiled T cell repertoires from some 670 subjects and related those repertoires to cytomegalovirus serostatus. The number of typed donors differed by locus: about 629-640 for A, B, C, DRB1 and DQB1; some 500 for DQA1; 606 for DPA1; and some 430 for DPB1. Genome-wide SNP genotypes for about 60% of the roughly 670 donors were used in a later genetic analysis, which treated that subset as a discovery cohort. Roughly five DR-DQ haplotypes were handled as single units for association and clustering because linkage in the cohort was strong. Donor age, sex, ethnicity and CMV serostatus were collected together with the repertoire data. To study patterns of TCR occurrence, a later analysis re-analyzed previously published TCR beta repertoires from around 670 donors and added high-resolution HLA genotyping. The study combined high-throughput TCR immunosequencing, statistical association of individual TCRs with disease status, and machine learning to predict cytomegalovirus infection status. In addition to the first cohort of roughly 670 subjects, a separate validation cohort of approximately 130 different subjects was used. HLA typing included class I and class II loci at four-digit resolution. Among the roughly 400 genotyped donors, approximately 81% belonged to the genetic ancestry cluster associated with self-reported Caucasian donors. The later analysis used no new phenotypic data to find candidate immune exposures, relying instead on TCR beta sequences and their occurrence across donors. All discovery cohort repertoires had been generated using a single sequencing platform. Approximately 300 gigabases of sequencing data and approximately 92 million unique TCR sequences made up an early release that covered under 750 HLA-typed donors. Among 350 to 400 genotyped donors of the cohort, an average of around 240,000 unique TCR beta nucleotide sequences were sequenced per donor, around a sixth of them non-productive.

Paper-wide results and their limitations: This cohort had only TCR beta chains sequenced, and the lack of alpha or paired-chain data limited which features could be detected. A few of the identified cytomegalovirus-associated TCR beta chains were confirmed in vitro to be specific for cytomegalovirus antigens. An earlier analysis of approximately 600 of the donors showed that most TCR beta V segments appeared in productive rearrangements either about 87% or about 30% of the time, which broadly matched IMGT annotations. The only immune exposure information available for the cohort was CMV serostatus. In a later analysis, most CMV-associated TCR beta chains were found to appear HLA-restricted, with HLA associations seemingly driven largely by CMV exposure. When HLA alleles, especially DR and DQ, strongly co-occurred, TCR associations were difficult to assign to individual alleles. According to a later analysis, parvovirus B19, influenza, CMV and Epstein-Barr virus appeared linked to several top co-occurrence clusters. Roughly uniform sequencing depth across donors was assumed in presence/absence analyses, although this assumption may not hold. Because some donors lacked HLA typing at each locus, the association tests relied only on the typed subset. An association between a missense DCLRE1C variant and V-gene and J-gene trimming of TCR beta chains was found in a later genetic analysis and replicated in an independent cohort. Some IMGT-functional V segments, including TRBV6-2 and TRBV6-3, could not be distinguished by the 87-base-pair reads and were therefore excluded. In a later analysis, HLA-associated TCR beta chains were found to be more clonally expanded and to have lower generation probabilities than equally common non-associated chains. According to a later analysis, TCR association rates differed among HLA loci, with DRB1 alleles showing the most associated TCRs and HLA-C alleles showing the fewest. In a later genetic analysis, fewer N-insertions in productive TCRs were reported among donors in an Asian-associated ancestry cluster than the roughly 710-donor mean. The earlier analysis of approximately 590 of the donors excluded roughly 16 rarely observed V segments, including chromosome 9 orphons, because counts were too low. A further reported finding was that TCR beta sequences accurately predicted the HLA-A and HLA-B alleles for most subjects in the first cohort. In both the original and validation cohorts, the classifier was reported to diagnose cytomegalovirus status with high specificity and sensitivity. In the study, 150 to 200 TCR beta chains were listed as associated with cytomegalovirus. Correlated functional status among segregating V segments might be attributable to linkage disequilibrium, but an unknown experimental factor could not be ruled out. Specific HLA alleles were associated with roughly 17,000 TCR beta sequences at a false discovery rate of 0.05 in a later analysis. According to the authors, the approach could potentially be generalized to other disease states and immunological phenotypes. Most TCR sequences were observed very rarely across donors, whereas some public TCRs were present in many individuals. A group of highly shared sequence variants was considered likely to be a technical artifact of the sequencing pipeline.

There are 14 amino acids in the CDR3, from cysteine to phenylalanine inclusive. The DNA shown is the 42-base CDR3, in frame from base 1. The CDR1 and CDR2 encoded by the germline V gene (reference sequence) are LNHDA and SQIVND. V is pruned by 5 bases and J by 5 bases, leaving 6 bases of the junction without a gene match. Turning to this clone: No antigen is known for it. The input lacks base qualities; no much larger clone sits a single base away.

The cohort was made up of several hundred healthy bone marrow donors. All cohort members were sampled while nominally healthy, although unrecorded immune exposures were likely present. The donor was CMV seropositive and was included in the group of approximately 310 seropositive cohort members. A peripheral blood sample was collected from each donor, and TCR beta sequencing was performed on peripheral blood mononuclear cells. Genomic DNA extraction from the blood cell samples was performed with the Qiagen DNeasy Blood Extraction Kit. Library preparation used the immunoSEQ multiplex PCR assay. A mixture of 60 forward primers for TCR Vbeta segments and 13 reverse primers for TCR Jbeta segments was used in the multiplex PCR. The CDR3 region of rearranged TCR beta genes was amplified from genomic DNA by a multiplex PCR assay. Amplified TCR beta libraries were sequenced as 87-base-pair reads on the Illumina HiSeq System. As for the original processing: In a later analysis, some 80 million unique TCR beta chains were counted across the approximately 670 repertoires, and about 10 million of these chains were shared by at least two donors. A nearest-neighbor algorithm error-corrected the raw reads and collapsed the reads into unique sequences, merging closely related sequences to remove PCR and sequencing errors. CDR3 sequences were aligned to IMGT reference sequences to assign V, D and J gene segments. Each retained sequence needed at least a six-nucleotide match to both a V gene segment and a J gene segment. Rearrangements were called productive when the CDR3 lacked stop codons and stayed in frame with V and J; all others were non-productive. Following IMGT convention, CDR3 was defined as the stretch from the second conserved V-encoded cysteine up to the conserved J-encoded phenylalanine. In an earlier analysis of roughly 580 of the donors, sequences lacking an unambiguous match to a single V gene segment were excluded. An earlier analysis of a few hundred of the donors classified V segments as functional when productive rearrangements were above 56.7% and as segregating when the standard deviation between donors was above 5%. To diagnose cytomegalovirus status from the catalog of TCR beta chain sequences, a statistical classification framework was built. In a later analysis, V and J genes were assigned by comparing TCR nucleotide sequences against IMGT/GENE-DB human TR gene sequences. In a later analysis, CDR3 sequences and most-parsimonious VDJ recombination scenarios were assigned using the TCRdist pipeline. In a later analysis, every TCR beta chain was defined by the combination of its CDR3 amino acid sequence and its V-gene family, and reads without a unique V-gene family were dropped. To address suspected cross-contamination and a sequencing artifact, a later analysis removed several hundred highly shared, low-generation-probability nucleotide sequences. In a later analysis, a clonal expansion index was calculated for each public chain from normalized within-repertoire ranks of inferred template counts. In a later analysis, generation probabilities were computed with a VDJ recombination model fitted to out-of-frame rearrangements, and the resulting probabilities were checked against IGoR. Hypergeometric tests were used in a later analysis to score TCR-TCR, TCR-HLA and TCR-CMV co-occurrence, with a repertoire-size bias correction applied to the TCR pairs. To estimate false discovery rates, a later analysis permuted the HLA or CMV assignments 20 times. A later analysis grouped co-occurring TCRs with DBSCAN, adding TCRdist sequence similarity when clustering within HLA-allele-positive subsets. Repertoires with fewer than 30,000 or more than 120,000 public chains were left out of co-occurrence clustering, as were four to six repertoires with anomalous nucleotide sharing. The source is immuneACCESS, and TCRdb retained only in-frame sequences with V and J called. Part of the clones is not carried over; for the studies checked, unresolved V genes explain less than half of this, and the remainder is unexplained. Clone size and the V and J calls come from that table; the DNA yielded D and trimming. Here the sample has around 150,000 clones; under 85% occur a single time. The ten largest clones represent roughly 4.5% of the sample.

Specimen: PBMCs. This clonotype originated in a man between 50 and 59 years old in good health and CMV-seropositive. The chain joins TRBV19 to TRBJ2-7, with 10 bases in between that match TRBD1. At the DNA level, the sequence is TGTGCCAGTAGTCCACGACAGGGGGCGGACGAGCAGTACTTC. This sequence encodes CASSPRQGADEQYF.